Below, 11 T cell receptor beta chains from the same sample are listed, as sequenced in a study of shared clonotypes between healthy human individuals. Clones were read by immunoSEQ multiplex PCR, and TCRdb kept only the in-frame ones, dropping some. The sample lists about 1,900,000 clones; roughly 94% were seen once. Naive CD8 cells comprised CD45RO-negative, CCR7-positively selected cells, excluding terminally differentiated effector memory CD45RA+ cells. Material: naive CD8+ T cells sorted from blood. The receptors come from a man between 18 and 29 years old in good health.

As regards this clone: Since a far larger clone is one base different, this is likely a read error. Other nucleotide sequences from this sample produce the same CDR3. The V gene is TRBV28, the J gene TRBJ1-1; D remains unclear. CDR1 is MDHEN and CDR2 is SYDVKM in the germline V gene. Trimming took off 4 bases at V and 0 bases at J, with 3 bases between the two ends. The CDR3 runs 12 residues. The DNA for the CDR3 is TGTGCCAGCAGTTCCATGAACACTGAAGCTTTCTTT. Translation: CASSSMNTEAFF.

This CDR3 is CASTIEGTLSYEQYF. The DNA for the CDR3 is TGTGCCAGCACAATAGAAGGGACCCTCTCCTACGAGCAGTACTTC. The gene calls are TRBV28 and TRBJ2-7, with D perhaps TRBD1 or TRBD2 (5 bases each). CDR1 and CDR2 from the germline V gene are MDHEN and SYDVKM. The V end lost 7 bases, the J end lost 0 bases, and 16 bases lay between the germline ends. The CDR3 extends over 15 amino acids.

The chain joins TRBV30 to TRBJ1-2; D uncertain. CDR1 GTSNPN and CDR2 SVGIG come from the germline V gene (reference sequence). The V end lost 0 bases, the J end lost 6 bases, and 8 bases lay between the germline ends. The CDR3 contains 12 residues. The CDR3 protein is CAWSVRLDGYTF. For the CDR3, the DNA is TGTGCCTGGAGTGTAAGGCTGGATGGCTACACCTTC.

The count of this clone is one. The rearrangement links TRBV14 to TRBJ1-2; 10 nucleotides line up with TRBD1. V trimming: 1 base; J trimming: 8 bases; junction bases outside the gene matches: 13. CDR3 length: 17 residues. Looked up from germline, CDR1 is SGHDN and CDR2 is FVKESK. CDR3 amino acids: CASSQAGTGAPEEGYTF. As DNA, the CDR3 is TGTGCCAGCAGCCAAGCCGGGACAGGGGCGCCCGAAGAGGGCTACACCTTC.

The CDR3 sequence: CASSLAPGQQMGSPLHF. The CDR3 DNA reads TGTGCCAGCAGCTTAGCTCCGGGACAGCAAATGGGATCACCCCTCCACTTT. The V call is TRBV7-2, the J call TRBJ1-6; 7 bases are a match to TRBD1. The CDR3 runs to 17 residues. CDR1 is SGHTA and CDR2 is FQGNSA in the germline V gene. The V gene end was trimmed by 0 bases and the J gene end by 10 bases; junction bases not matched to a gene: 12.

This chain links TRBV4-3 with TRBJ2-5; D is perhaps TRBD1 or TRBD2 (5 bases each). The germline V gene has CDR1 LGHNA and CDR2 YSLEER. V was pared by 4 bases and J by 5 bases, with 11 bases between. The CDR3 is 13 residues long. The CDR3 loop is CASSRGRRETQYF. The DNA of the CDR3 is TGCGCCAGCAGCCGGGGACGTCGGGAGACCCAGTACTTC.

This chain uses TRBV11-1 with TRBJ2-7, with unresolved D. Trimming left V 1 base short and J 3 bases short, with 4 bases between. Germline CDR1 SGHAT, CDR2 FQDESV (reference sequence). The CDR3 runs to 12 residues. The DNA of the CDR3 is TGTGCCAGCAGCTTAGGGAACTACGAGCAGTACTTC. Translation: CASSLGNYEQYF.

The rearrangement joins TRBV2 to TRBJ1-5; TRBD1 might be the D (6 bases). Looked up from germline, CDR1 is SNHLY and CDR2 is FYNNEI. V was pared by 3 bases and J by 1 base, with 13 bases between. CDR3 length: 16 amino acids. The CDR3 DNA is TGTGCCAGCAGTGATGAACAGGGATCAAGCAATCAGCCCCAGCATTTT. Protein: CASSDEQGSSNQPQHF.

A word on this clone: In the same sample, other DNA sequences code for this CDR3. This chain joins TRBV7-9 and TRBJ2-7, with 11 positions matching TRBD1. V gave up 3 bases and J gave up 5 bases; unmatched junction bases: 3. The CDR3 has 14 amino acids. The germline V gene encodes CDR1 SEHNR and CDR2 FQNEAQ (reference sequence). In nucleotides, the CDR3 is TGTGCCAGCAGCTTCAGGACAGGGGGCGACGAGCAGTACTTC. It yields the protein CASSFRTGGDEQYF.

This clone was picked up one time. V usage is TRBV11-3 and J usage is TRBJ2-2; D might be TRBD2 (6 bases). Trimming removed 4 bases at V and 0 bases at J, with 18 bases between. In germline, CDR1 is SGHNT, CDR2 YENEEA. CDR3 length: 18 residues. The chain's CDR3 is CASSSSWGGEANTGELFF. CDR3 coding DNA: TGTGCCAGCAGCTCATCATGGGGCGGGGAGGCGAACACCGGGGAGCTGTTTTTT.

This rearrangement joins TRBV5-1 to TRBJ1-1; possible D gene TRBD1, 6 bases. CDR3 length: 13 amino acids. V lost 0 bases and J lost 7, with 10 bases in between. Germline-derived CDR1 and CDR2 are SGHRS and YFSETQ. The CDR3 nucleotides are TGCGCCAGCAGCTTGGACGGAGGGGGTGAAGCTTTCTTT. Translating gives CASSLDGGGEAFF.